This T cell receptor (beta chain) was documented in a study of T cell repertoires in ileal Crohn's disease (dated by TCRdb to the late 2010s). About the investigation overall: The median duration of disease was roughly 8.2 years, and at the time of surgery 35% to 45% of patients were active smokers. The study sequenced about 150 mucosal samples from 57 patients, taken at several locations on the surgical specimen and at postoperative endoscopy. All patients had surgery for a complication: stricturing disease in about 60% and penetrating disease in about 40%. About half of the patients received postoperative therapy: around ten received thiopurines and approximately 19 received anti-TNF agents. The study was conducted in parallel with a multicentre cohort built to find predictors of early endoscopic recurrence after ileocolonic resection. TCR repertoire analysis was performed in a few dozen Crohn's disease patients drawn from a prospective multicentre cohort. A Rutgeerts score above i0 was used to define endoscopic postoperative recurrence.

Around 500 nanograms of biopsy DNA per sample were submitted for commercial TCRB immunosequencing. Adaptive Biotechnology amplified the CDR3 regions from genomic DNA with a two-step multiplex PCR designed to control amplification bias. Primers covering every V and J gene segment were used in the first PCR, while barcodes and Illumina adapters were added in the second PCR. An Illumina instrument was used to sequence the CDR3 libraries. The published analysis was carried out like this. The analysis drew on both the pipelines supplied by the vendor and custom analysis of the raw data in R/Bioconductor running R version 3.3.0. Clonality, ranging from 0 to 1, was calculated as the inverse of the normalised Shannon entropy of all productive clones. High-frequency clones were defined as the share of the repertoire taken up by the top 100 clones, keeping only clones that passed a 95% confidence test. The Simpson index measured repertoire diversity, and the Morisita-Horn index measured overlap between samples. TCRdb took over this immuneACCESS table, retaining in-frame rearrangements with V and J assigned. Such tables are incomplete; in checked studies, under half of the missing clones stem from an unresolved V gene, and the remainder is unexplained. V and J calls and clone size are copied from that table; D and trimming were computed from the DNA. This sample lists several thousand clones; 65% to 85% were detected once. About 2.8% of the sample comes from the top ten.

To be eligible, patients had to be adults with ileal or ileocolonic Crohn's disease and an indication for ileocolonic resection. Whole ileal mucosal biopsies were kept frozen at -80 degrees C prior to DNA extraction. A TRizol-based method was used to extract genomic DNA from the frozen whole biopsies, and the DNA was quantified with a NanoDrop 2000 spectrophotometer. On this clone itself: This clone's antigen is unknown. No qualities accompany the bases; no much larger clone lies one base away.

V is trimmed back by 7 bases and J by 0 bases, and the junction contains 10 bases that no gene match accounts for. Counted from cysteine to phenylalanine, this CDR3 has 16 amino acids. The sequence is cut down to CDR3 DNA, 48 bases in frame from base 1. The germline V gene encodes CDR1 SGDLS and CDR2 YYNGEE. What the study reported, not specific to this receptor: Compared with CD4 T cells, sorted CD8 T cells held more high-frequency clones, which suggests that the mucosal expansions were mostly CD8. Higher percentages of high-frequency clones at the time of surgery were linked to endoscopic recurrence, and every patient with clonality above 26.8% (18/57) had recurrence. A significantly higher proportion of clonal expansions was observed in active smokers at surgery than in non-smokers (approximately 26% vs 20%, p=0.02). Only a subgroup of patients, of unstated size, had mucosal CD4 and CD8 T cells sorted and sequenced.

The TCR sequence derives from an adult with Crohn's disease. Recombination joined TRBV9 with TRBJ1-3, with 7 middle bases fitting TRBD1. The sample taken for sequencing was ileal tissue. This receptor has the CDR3 CASGLTGPSSGNTIYF. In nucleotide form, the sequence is TGTGCCAGCGGATTGACAGGGCCCAGCTCTGGAAACACCATATATTTT.